The present entry profiles one TCR beta chain with its context. What it recognizes is unknown. This sample is drawn from a study of OX40 agonist ivuxolimab in advanced cancers. About the research overall: Partial responses were achieved by three patients: one hepatocellular carcinoma, two cutaneous melanoma. Findings and caveats of the study: Expanded clones tended on average to be more numerous among CD8+ T cells than CD4+.

The data were produced by immunoSEQ multiplex PCR, yet TCRdb's version contains in-frame clones alone and is incomplete. The sample carries 98,000 or so clones, approximately 90% recorded once. This CDR3 region has 12 residues. From germline, CDR1 is KGHSH and CDR2 LQKENI. V was trimmed by 3 bases and J by 4 bases, leaving 4 bases between them. If patients had autoimmune disease history or systemic immunosuppression, they were excluded. The chain joins TRBV18 to TRBJ1-3, with no clear D. The sequencing here drew on CD4+ or CD8+ T cells sorted from blood, taken in a trial of the OX40 agonist ivuxolimab. The sequence was collected from an adult with an advanced solid tumor such as melanoma, head and neck, liver or kidney cancer. DNA of the CDR3: TGTGCCAGCTCACCGGTCGGAAACACCATATATTTT. This codes for CASSPVGNTIYF.